This is a list of T cell receptor beta chains from one sample in a study of blood T cell repertoires in COVID-19. Generated by immunoSEQ multiplex PCR, the TCRdb table keeps only in-frame clones and is missing some. The sample lists approximately 300,000 clones; 90% were seen once. The sample was peripheral blood. Receptors were obtained from a woman aged 30 to 39 with COVID-19, enrolled during active disease. Each CDR3 is given with its conserved first and last residue. D genes are given only for firm matches. Clone size, where shown, is once, few, many, or a class for clones that have expanded.

.	TRBV4-3	TRBJ2-4	.	TGCGCCAGCAGCCAGAATTCCGGGAGCGGGAACATTCAGTACTTC	CASSQNSGSGNIQYF
.	TRBV4-1	TRBJ2-5	.	TGCGCCAGCAGTCTCATAACTCAGGGTCAAGAGACCCAGTACTTC	CASSLITQGQETQYF
.	TRBV27	TRBJ2-5	.	TGTGCCAGCATTCCCCTGGGGGGAGCCCGCCAAGAGACCCAGTACTTC	CASIPLGGARQETQYF
.	TRBV7-2	TRBJ1-1	.	TGTGCCAGCAGCCGTGGTGTTGGGCACACTGAAGCTTTCTTT	CASSRGVGHTEAFF
.	TRBV18	TRBJ1-1	.	TGTGCCAGCTCACCTGGGACACGGATGAACACTGAAGCTTTCTTT	CASSPGTRMNTEAFF
.	TRBV28	TRBJ1-5	.	TGTGCCAGCAGTCCCCGGGGGGGGAAGGGACAGCCCCAGCATTTT	CASSPRGGKGQPQHF
.	TRBV19	TRBJ1-6	TRBD1	TGTGCCAGTAAAGAGGGGACAGGTCGGAGCTATAATTCACCCCTCCACTTT	CASKEGTGRSYNSPLHF
.	TRBV5-4	TRBJ2-7	TRBD1	TGTGCCAGCAGCTATGCGAGACAGGGACCCTACGAGCAGTACTTC	CASSYARQGPYEQYF
.	TRBV10-3	TRBJ1-3	.	TGTGCCATCAGTGAGGTAGGGGCCTCTGGAAACACCATATATTTT	CAISEVGASGNTIYF
.	TRBV24-1	TRBJ1-1	.	TGTGCCACCAGCTTAGGAGAAAACACTGAAGCTTTCTTT	CATSLGENTEAFF
.	TRBV19	TRBJ2-1	.	TGTGCCAGTACCTATCGGGCGGGGACCGCGTACAATGAGCAGTTCTTC	CASTYRAGTAYNEQFF
.	TRBV2	TRBJ2-1	TRBD1	TGTGCCAGCAGTGAGGAGGACAGGGGGCCCTACAATGAGCAGTTCTTC	CASSEEDRGPYNEQFF
.	TRBV19	TRBJ2-6	.	TGTGCCAGTAGTCTCCTTTCCGTCTCTGGGGCCAACGTCCTGACTTTC	CASSLLSVSGANVLTF
.	TRBV5-1	TRBJ2-5	TRBD1	TGCGCCAGCAGCCAGACAGGGCCGGAGGAGACCCAGTACTTC	CASSQTGPEETQYF
.	TRBV12-5	TRBJ2-3	TRBD2	TGTGCTAGTGGTTTGTCGAAACTGGGACTAGCGGGACCCACAGATACGCAGTATTTT	CASGLSKLGLAGPTDTQYF
once	TRBV18	TRBJ2-5	TRBD1	TGTGCCAGCTCCTACATCCCGACAGGGGGAGAGACCCAGTACTTC	CASSYIPTGGETQYF
once	TRBV28	TRBJ2-7	.	TGTGCCAGCAGCCTGGGCCTCTCCTACGAGCAGTACTTC	CASSLGLSYEQYF
once	TRBV10-2	TRBJ2-7	TRBD2	TGCGCCAGCAGTCCGCGGCTAGCGGGGATCTACGAGCAGTACTTC	CASSPRLAGIYEQYF
few	TRBV19	TRBJ1-5	.	TGTGCCAGTAGTATAGAAAAGGGAGGTCAGCCCCAGCATTTT	CASSIEKGGQPQHF
.	TRBV28	TRBJ2-7	.	TGTGCCAGCAGTTTTAGGACATCGGATAGTTACGAGCAGTACTTC	CASSFRTSDSYEQYF
.	TRBV2	TRBJ1-3	.	TGTGCCAGCAGTGAAGTAGGAAACACCATATATTTT	CASSEVGNTIYF
.	TRBV4-1	TRBJ1-6	TRBD1	TGCGCCAGCAGCCCGGGGACAGGGGGCGTATATTCACCCCTCCACTTT	CASSPGTGGVYSPLHF
.	TRBV7-2	TRBJ2-7	TRBD2	TGTGCCAGCAGCCCGGGGGGGGCCCTCGACTACGAGCAGTACTTC	CASSPGGALDYEQYF
.	TRBV5-8	TRBJ2-7	TRBD1	TGTGCCAGCAGCTGGGACAGACGGGAGCAGTACTTC	CASSWDRREQYF
.	TRBV10-1	TRBJ1-3	.	TGCGCCAGCAGTCTCAAGGGACAAAGAGACTCTGGAAACACCATATATTTT	CASSLKGQRDSGNTIYF
many	TRBV5-5	TRBJ1-2	TRBD1	TGTGCCAGCAGCTTGGGACAGGGTTTGGATGGCTACACCTTC	CASSLGQGLDGYTF
.	TRBV7-7	TRBJ2-5	.	TGTGCTAGCAGCGTAACTTCGACAGAAGAGACCCAGTACTTC	CASSVTSTEETQYF
.	TRBV18	TRBJ2-4	TRBD1	TGTGCCAGCTCCCGAACCTCGACAGGGGGCGTAAACAAGGCCAAAAACATTCAGTACTTC	CASSRTSTGGVNKAKNIQYF
.	TRBV7-2	TRBJ2-1	TRBD2	TGTGCCAGCAGCGCTTCCGGGACTAGTTACAATGAGCAGTTCTTC	CASSASGTSYNEQFF
.	TRBV6-6	TRBJ1-1	.	TGTGCCGTGGGCGCCTCCATGAACACTGAAGCTTTCTTT	CAVGASMNTEAFF
once	TRBV28	TRBJ1-2	.	TGTGCCAGCAGGCAAGGGGGCTATGGCTACACCTTC	CASRQGGYGYTF
.	TRBV3-1/TRBV3-2	TRBJ1-1	TRBD1	TGTGCCAGCAGCCTGGCCGGGACAGCGAACACTGAAGCTTTCTTT	CASSLAGTANTEAFF
few	TRBV6-6	TRBJ2-5	TRBD1	TGTGCCAGCAGTCCACGAGTAGGACAGGGGCAAGAGACCCAGTACTTC	CASSPRVGQGQETQYF
.	TRBV15	TRBJ2-7	TRBD2	TGTGCCACCAGCTCTGGGACTAGCTCCTACGAGCAGTACTTC	CATSSGTSSYEQYF
.	TRBV21-1	TRBJ2-7	.	TGTGCCAGCAGCAAAGAAGGTCGGGGACAGGGGATTTTGTACGAGCAGTACTTC	CASSKEGRGQGILYEQYF
.	TRBV20-1	TRBJ2-7	.	TGCAGTGCCCGCGGCACGGGGCAGTACTTC	CSARGTGQYF
few	TRBV10-1	TRBJ1-2	.	TGCGCCAGCAGTGAGGCCCCGGGGTATGGCTACACCTTC	CASSEAPGYGYTF
.	TRBV28	TRBJ1-6	TRBD1	TGTGCCAGCAGGGGACAGGGACGGAATTCACCCCTCCACTTT	CASRGQGRNSPLHF
.	TRBV7-8	TRBJ2-5	.	TGTGCCAGCAGCTTAGGTTTCTCGGCTAACCCAGGCGGGGAGACCCAGTACTTC	CASSLGFSANPGGETQYF
.	TRBV29-1	TRBJ2-1	.	TGCAGCGTTGGTATCAGTAACAATGAGCAGTTCTTC	CSVGISNNEQFF
.	TRBV6-2/TRBV6-3	TRBJ2-5	.	TGTGCCAGCAGTACCGGGGGGCTGGGGCAAGAGACCCAGTACTTC	CASSTGGLGQETQYF
.	TRBV6-2/TRBV6-3	TRBJ2-1	TRBD2	TGTGCCAGCAGTTACTCTCCTAGCGGGTACAATGAGCAGTTCTTC	CASSYSPSGYNEQFF
.	TRBV9	TRBJ2-5	TRBD1	TGTGCCAGCAGCGTGGGGACAGAGAATCAAGAGACCCAGTACTTC	CASSVGTENQETQYF
.	TRBV5-5	TRBJ2-3	TRBD2	TGTGCCAGCAACCGACTAGCAGGTACAGATACGCAGTATTTT	CASNRLAGTDTQYF
.	TRBV4-3	TRBJ2-7	TRBD2	TGCGCCAGCAGCCAAGACCCGACTAGCGGGAGTTACGAGCAGTACTTC	CASSQDPTSGSYEQYF
.	TRBV18	TRBJ1-5	TRBD1	TGTGCCAGCTCAAGACAGGGCGCGAGCAATCAGCCCCAGCATTTT	CASSRQGASNQPQHF
.	TRBV9	TRBJ1-3	.	TGTGCCAGCAGCCCCGGGAGGGGGATCGGAAACACCATATATTTT	CASSPGRGIGNTIYF
.	TRBV7-9	TRBJ1-2	TRBD1	TGTGCCAGTGGGGACAGGGGCAACTATGGCTACACCTTC	CASGDRGNYGYTF
few	TRBV18	TRBJ1-1	TRBD1	TGTGCCAGCTCACCTGGGACAGGGTTGGGCACTGAAGCTTTCTTT	CASSPGTGLGTEAFF
.	TRBV7-2	TRBJ2-1	TRBD2	TGTGCCAGCAGCTTTTTAGCGGGAGCTTCGAATGAGCAGTTCTTC	CASSFLAGASNEQFF
.	TRBV6-5	TRBJ1-1	.	TGTGCCAGCAGCCGCCGGGGGTGGGGCACTGAAGCTTTCTTT	CASSRRGWGTEAFF
.	TRBV3-1/TRBV3-2	TRBJ1-2	TRBD1	TGTGCCAGCAGCCAAGACAGGGGGTCCTATGGCTACACCTTC	CASSQDRGSYGYTF
.	TRBV19	TRBJ2-7	TRBD2	TGTGCCAGTAGTGCCATCCGGACTAGCGGCAGATTCTACGAGCAGTACTTC	CASSAIRTSGRFYEQYF
.	TRBV28	TRBJ2-7	TRBD1	TGTGCCAGCAGGGGCAGGGGGCTCCACGAGCAGTACTTC	CASRGRGLHEQYF
once	TRBV4-1	TRBJ1-1	.	TGCGCCAGCAGCCAAGCTGGACAGCCGAACACTGAAGCTTTCTTT	CASSQAGQPNTEAFF
.	TRBV7-3	TRBJ2-3	TRBD2	TGTGCCAGCAGCTTTGCTAGCGGGGATACGCAGTATTTT	CASSFASGDTQYF
.	TRBV19	TRBJ1-5	.	TGTGCCAGTAGTATTGGGGGCAGGCGAGGGCAGCCCCAGCATTTT	CASSIGGRRGQPQHF
.	TRBV24-1	TRBJ1-2	.	TGTGCCACCAGTGATCCTCGACCGGGGGGGGACCTCTTAACCTTC	CATSDPRPGGDLLTF
.	TRBV10-1	TRBJ2-1	.	TGCGCCAGCAGCGCAACAGGAAGGGACAATGAGCAGTTCTTC	CASSATGRDNEQFF